This is a list of T cell receptor beta chains from one sample in a study of hypomethylating agent response in myelodysplastic syndrome. Using immunoSEQ multiplex PCR, the repertoire was profiled, and TCRdb retains in-frame clones only, with some absent. This sample carries approximately 4,500 clones, approximately 87% of them seen once, and the ten largest clones take about 7.1%. The sequenced sample was bone marrow, obtained before or after starting hypomethylating agent treatment for myelodysplastic syndrome (not recorded which). Source of these receptors: a human donor with myelodysplastic syndrome. The CDR3 runs from the conserved cysteine through the conserved F or W. The D gene is left open where the match is weak. Clone size is shown for a subset of rows, as once, few, many or a class of expanded clone.

>.|.|TRBJ2-5|TRBV25-1
CASSGRTDQETQYF
TGTGCCAGCAGTGGGAGGACAGACCAAGAGACCCAGTACTTC
>TRBD1|.|TRBJ1-2|TRBV30
CAWDRGNPDGYTF
TGTGCCTGGGACAGGGGGAATCCCGATGGCTACACCTTC
>.|.|TRBJ2-3|TRBV6-5
CASSYHLLGYPDTQYF
TGTGCCAGCAGTTACCACCTATTGGGGTACCCAGATACGCAGTATTTT
>.|.|TRBJ1-1|TRBV28
CASSYSSENTEAFF
TGTGCCAGCAGCTACTCTTCAGAGAACACTGAAGCTTTCTTT
>.|.|TRBJ2-7|TRBV6-5
CASSISPNYEQYF
TGTGCCAGCAGTATATCGCCAAACTACGAGCAGTACTTC
>TRBD2|.|TRBJ2-2|TRBV6-5
CASGRGGTGELFF
TGTGCCAGCGGCCGGGGGGGGACCGGGGAGCTGTTTTTT
>.|.|TRBJ2-5|TRBV2
CASSEAWGPRTQYF
TGTGCCAGCAGTGAAGCTTGGGGGCCTAGGACCCAGTACTTC
>.|.|TRBJ1-1|TRBV10-3
CAMGENTEAFF
TGTGCCATGGGGGAGAACACTGAAGCTTTCTTT
>.|.|TRBJ1-4|TRBV5-1
CASRRGTTNEKLFF
TGCGCCAGCAGGCGGGGCACAACTAATGAAAAACTGTTTTTT
>.|.|TRBJ1-1|TRBV7-8
CASSFSTGFPAGTEAFF
TGTGCCAGCAGCTTTTCGACCGGGTTCCCGGCGGGCACTGAAGCTTTCTTT
>.|.|TRBJ1-5|TRBV9
CASSVSSHPNQPQHF
TGTGCCAGCAGCGTATCCAGTCATCCCAATCAGCCCCAGCATTTT
>.|.|TRBJ1-6|TRBV6-5
CASSLLPEENSPLHF
TGTGCCAGCAGCCTGCTCCCCGAGGAGAATTCACCCCTCCACTTT
>.|.|TRBJ1-1|TRBV12-2
CASRSIQGADTEAFF
TGTGCAAGTCGCAGTATTCAGGGGGCCGACACTGAAGCTTTCTTT
>.|.|TRBJ2-7|TRBV5-6
CASSFFMTDEQYF
TGTGCCAGCAGCTTTTTCATGACCGACGAGCAGTACTTC
>.|.|TRBJ1-1|TRBV19
CASSIAGEAEAFF
TGTGCCAGTAGTATAGCAGGGGAAGCTGAAGCTTTCTTT
>.|.|TRBJ1-6|TRBV6-5
CASSPQAQGNSPLHF
TGTGCCAGCAGTCCTCAGGCCCAAGGGAATTCACCCCTCCACTTT
>.|.|TRBJ1-3|TRBV18
CASSRVEGPSGNTIYF
TGTGCCAGCTCACGGGTCGAGGGTCCCTCTGGAAACACCATATATTTT
>TRBD1|.|TRBJ1-2|TRBV19
CASSAIDRAGYGYTF
TGTGCCAGTAGCGCGATAGACAGGGCCGGCTATGGCTACACCTTC
>TRBD1|.|TRBJ2-2|TRBV19
CASRSTGGLAGELFF
TGTGCCAGTAGGTCCACAGGGGGATTGGCCGGGGAGCTGTTTTTT
>TRBD2|.|TRBJ2-3|TRBV10-2
CASSEFRGGPDTQYF
TGCGCCAGCAGTGAGTTCCGGGGGGGCCCAGATACGCAGTATTTT
>TRBD2|.|TRBJ2-1|TRBV9
CASSVAIGLGAEQFF
TGTGCCAGCAGCGTAGCTATTGGACTAGGTGCCGAGCAGTTCTTC
>TRBD1|once|TRBJ1-1|TRBV25-1
CASSDRDRGLRTEAFF
TGTGCCAGCAGTGACCGGGACAGGGGGCTTCGGACTGAAGCTTTCTTT
>.|.|TRBJ1-2|TRBV4-1
CASSQVGLKGYGYTF
TGCGCCAGCAGCCAAGTGGGACTTAAGGGATATGGCTACACCTTC
>TRBD2|.|TRBJ2-5|TRBV10-3
CAISKPTSGQETQYF
TGTGCCATCAGCAAACCGACTAGCGGGCAAGAGACCCAGTACTTC
>.|.|TRBJ2-7|TRBV6-5
CASTTLSSYEQYF
TGTGCCAGCACTACACTTAGCTCCTACGAGCAGTACTTC
>TRBD2|.|TRBJ2-7|TRBV5-1
CASSGRLAGATYEQYF
TGCGCCAGCAGCGGGAGACTAGCGGGGGCTACCTACGAGCAGTACTTC
>TRBD2|.|TRBJ2-5|TRBV5-4
CASSPARGGAETQYF
TGTGCCAGCAGCCCCGCCCGCGGGGGGGCTGAGACCCAGTACTTC
>TRBD1|.|TRBJ1-4|TRBV29-1
CSTKTGGNEKLFF
TGCAGCACAAAGACAGGGGGTAATGAAAAACTGTTTTTT
>.|.|TRBJ1-1|TRBV7-2
CASSSRTDMNTEAFF
TGTGCCAGCAGCTCAAGGACAGACATGAACACTGAAGCTTTCTTT
>.|few|TRBJ2-7|TRBV10-1
CASSASGFYEQYF
TGCGCCAGCAGTGCTTCGGGGTTCTACGAGCAGTACTTC
>TRBD1|.|TRBJ2-7|TRBV25-1
CASRGAGTDSYEQYF
TGTGCCAGCAGAGGGGCCGGGACAGACTCCTACGAGCAGTACTTC